Listed below are T cell receptor beta chains from one sample, sequenced in a study of OX40 agonist ivuxolimab in advanced cancers. TCRdb keeps only in-frame clones here, not all; method: immunoSEQ multiplex PCR. The sample shows about 60,000 clones, 85% to 90% of them seen only once. The sample was CD4+ or CD8+ T cells sorted from blood, taken in a trial of the OX40 agonist ivuxolimab. These receptors originate from an adult with an advanced solid tumor such as melanoma, head and neck, liver or kidney cancer. CDR3s include the opening cysteine and the closing phenylalanine or tryptophan. D genes are given only for firm matches. Clone size is stated in some rows and not others, as once, few, many or a class when expanded.

TGTGCCAGCAGCTTAGTCCTCTACGAGCAGTACTTC,CASSLVLYEQYF,.,TRBV11-3,TRBJ2-7,.
TGCAGCGTTGTGGGGACAGGCCTTTACGAGCAGTACTTC,CSVVGTGLYEQYF,TRBD1,TRBV29-1,TRBJ2-7,.
TGTGCCTTCGGGCCACTCAGGACTGAAGCTTTCTTT,CAFGPLRTEAFF,.,TRBV30,TRBJ1-1,.
TGTGCCAGCAGCGCGACAGGGAACGCTTACTCTGGAAACACCATATATTTT,CASSATGNAYSGNTIYF,TRBD1,TRBV2,TRBJ1-3,.
TGCGCCAGCAGCTCTAGTGGCGGGTTTTCGAATTCACCCCTCCACTTT,CASSSSGGFSNSPLHF,.,TRBV5-1,TRBJ1-6,.
TGTGCCAGCAGCCGTTCCGGGACGGCGAACACTGAAGCTTTCTTT,CASSRSGTANTEAFF,.,TRBV11-2,TRBJ1-1,.
TGCGCCAGCAGCCAAGAAGGGGGGCGGGTCGAGCAGTACTTC,CASSQEGGRVEQYF,.,TRBV4-1,TRBJ2-7,.
TGTGCCAGCAGCGAACGCCGGGGACGGCGGGGGTTTGAGCAGTTCTTC,CASSERRGRRGFEQFF,TRBD2,TRBV6-1,TRBJ2-1,.
TGTGCCAGCAGCGTACAGGGGGTGTCACCCCTCCACTTT,CASSVQGVSPLHF,TRBD1,TRBV9,TRBJ1-6,once
TGTGCCAGCAGTCCCGGCGAAGATCAGCCCCAGCATTTT,CASSPGEDQPQHF,.,TRBV6-4,TRBJ1-5,.
TGTGCCAGCAGTGGGGACAGGGGGAATGGCGGCTACACCTTC,CASSGDRGNGGYTF,TRBD1,TRBV2,TRBJ1-2,.
TGTGCCAGCAGCTTAGAAAGGGGGGACTATGGCTACACCTTC,CASSLERGDYGYTF,.,TRBV7-2,TRBJ1-2,.
TGTGCCAGTAGTATAGTGGGGGCCTACGAGCAGTACTTC,CASSIVGAYEQYF,.,TRBV19,TRBJ2-7,.
TGTGCCAGTAGTGCCGGGACAGGGTATCAGCCCCAGCATTTT,CASSAGTGYQPQHF,TRBD1,TRBV19,TRBJ1-5,.
TGTGCCAGCAGTGAAAAGGACAGGGACGAGACCCAGTACTTC,CASSEKDRDETQYF,TRBD1,TRBV2,TRBJ2-5,.
TGTGCCAGCAGCGTAGGGGGGGGCTTGGAGACCCAGTACTTC,CASSVGGGLETQYF,.,TRBV9,TRBJ2-5,.
TGTGCCAGCAGGACAGGGGGCGAACTTCTCACAGATACGCAGTATTTT,CASRTGGELLTDTQYF,TRBD1,TRBV19,TRBJ2-3,.
TGTGCCAGCAGCCCACTCAACTGGCATGGCTACACCTTC,CASSPLNWHGYTF,.,TRBV6-5,TRBJ1-2,.
TGCGCCAGCAGCCAAGGGGGAAGCTCCTACAATGAGCAGTTCTTC,CASSQGGSSYNEQFF,.,TRBV4-3,TRBJ2-1,.
TGTGCCAGCAGTGAACTGAGCGGGACAGGGAAAGTCTACGAGCAGTACTTC,CASSELSGTGKVYEQYF,TRBD1,TRBV6-1,TRBJ2-7,once
TGTGCCAGTACCTTCACGGCCAATCAGCCCCAGCATTTT,CASTFTANQPQHF,.,TRBV19,TRBJ1-5,.
TGTGCCAGCAGTAAAGGCTTCAAGCGGCTCCAAGAGACCCAGTACTTC,CASSKGFKRLQETQYF,.,TRBV2,TRBJ2-5,.
TGCGCCAGCAGCCCGGGGTACGGGGAGCTGTTTTTT,CASSPGYGELFF,.,TRBV5-1,TRBJ2-2,.
TGTGCCAGCACTCTGGGGATGAACACTGAAGCTTTCTTT,CASTLGMNTEAFF,.,TRBV5-8,TRBJ1-1,.
TGTGCCATCGACCCTGACAGTGGTCATCCCGGGGAGCTGTTTTTT,CAIDPDSGHPGELFF,.,TRBV28,TRBJ2-2,.
TGTGCCAGCAGTCGAGACAGCCTGGGGGACACTGAAGCTTTCTTT,CASSRDSLGDTEAFF,.,TRBV6-5,TRBJ1-1,.
TGCAGCGTTGAAATGGACAGGGGGTCGGATACGCAGTATTTT,CSVEMDRGSDTQYF,TRBD1,TRBV29-1,TRBJ2-3,.
TGTGCCAGCAGCGTAGGGGGACAGGGGACGAGGATATATTTT,CASSVGGQGTRIYF,TRBD1,TRBV9,TRBJ1-3,few
TGCGCCAGCAGCCAGAGAGACAGGGAGACTGAAAAACTGTTTTTT,CASSQRDRETEKLFF,TRBD1,TRBV4-3,TRBJ1-4,.
TGTGCCAGCAGGGGGAAGGACTATGGCTACACCTTC,CASRGKDYGYTF,.,TRBV6-6,TRBJ1-2,.
TGTGCCAGCAGTACAAGACCGGGCACAGATACGCAGTATTTT,CASSTRPGTDTQYF,.,TRBV5-6,TRBJ2-3,.
TGTGCCAGCAGTGATCTGGTTTGGGCGGGGGCGCAGGACGGGGAGCTGTTTTTT,CASSDLVWAGAQDGELFF,.,TRBV2,TRBJ2-2,.
TGCGCCAGCAGCTTGGAACTCTTCGGGGGTGGCACTGAAGCTTTCTTT,CASSLELFGGGTEAFF,.,TRBV5-1,TRBJ1-1,.
TGTGCCAGCAGTGATACAGGGAGTTTCTACAATGAGCAGTTCTTC,CASSDTGSFYNEQFF,.,TRBV25-1,TRBJ2-1,.
TGTGCCAGCACCCCACGGGGCGGGGAGCTGTTTTTT,CASTPRGGELFF,.,TRBV11-2,TRBJ2-2,.
TGCGCCAGCAGCCAAGACCCTAAGCCAGATACGCAGTATTTT,CASSQDPKPDTQYF,.,TRBV4-1,TRBJ2-3,.
TGCGCCAGCAGCTTGAGTGGTTCGGGGAACAGCGAGACCCAGTACTTC,CASSLSGSGNSETQYF,.,TRBV5-1,TRBJ2-5,.
TGTGCCAGCAGTCACCGGGACCGGGCCTACGAGCAGTACTTC,CASSHRDRAYEQYF,.,TRBV11-1,TRBJ2-7,.
TGTGCCAGCAACCGAGACAGGGGGCCAGAGACCCAGTACTTC,CASNRDRGPETQYF,TRBD1,TRBV2,TRBJ2-5,.
TGTGCCAGCCAACGATCCTCCAATCAGCCCCAGCATTTT,CASQRSSNQPQHF,.,TRBV7-9,TRBJ1-5,.
TGTGCCAGCAGTTTCAGACAGGGTGGGGACCGGGACATTCAGTACTTC,CASSFRQGGDRDIQYF,TRBD1,TRBV27,TRBJ2-4,once
TGTGCCATCAATAGTAAGGGAACTAATGAAAAACTGTTTTTT,CAINSKGTNEKLFF,.,TRBV10-3,TRBJ1-4,.
TGCGCCAGCAGCGTATCGCCAGCGGGGACTTACAATGAGCAGTTCTTC,CASSVSPAGTYNEQFF,TRBD2,TRBV4-3,TRBJ2-1,once
TGTGCCAGCAGCCCTCTCGGGACGGTGAATCAGCCCCAGCATTTT,CASSPLGTVNQPQHF,.,TRBV7-9,TRBJ1-5,.
TGCGCCAGCAGCTTGGGTACGAACACTGAAGCTTTCTTT,CASSLGTNTEAFF,.,TRBV5-1,TRBJ1-1,once
TGTGCCAGCAAATTGAACACTGAAGCTTTCTTT,CASKLNTEAFF,.,TRBV27,TRBJ1-1,.
TGTGCCAGCATGCCCGTCGGCAGGAACACTGAAGCTTTCTTT,CASMPVGRNTEAFF,.,TRBV25-1,TRBJ1-1,.
TGTGCCAGCAGGCTAGCGGTCCAAGAGACCCAGTACTTC,CASRLAVQETQYF,TRBD2,TRBV27,TRBJ2-5,.
TGTGCCAGTAGTAGGGCAGGGGATATTCAGCCCCAGCATTTT,CASSRAGDIQPQHF,.,TRBV19,TRBJ1-5,.
TGTGCCAGCAGCTTAGGGGGGGCTCTGACCCAGTACTTC,CASSLGGALTQYF,.,TRBV7-2,TRBJ2-5,.
TGTGCCAGCAGTGAATCGAGGTTGGGAGCGATGGGTGAGCAGTTCTTC,CASSESRLGAMGEQFF,.,TRBV6-4,TRBJ2-1,.
TGTGCCAGCAGCACAACATTCTACGAGCAGTACTTC,CASSTTFYEQYF,.,TRBV6-6,TRBJ2-7,.
TGCGCCAGCAGCCACTCGGGGAGCTACGAGCAGTACTTC,CASSHSGSYEQYF,.,TRBV4-1,TRBJ2-7,.
TGTGCCAGCAGACAGGGTTTAGATGGAAACACCATATATTTT,CASRQGLDGNTIYF,.,TRBV6-6,TRBJ1-3,.
TGTGCCAGCAGTGGGGGGTTAAGAGGGAGAAGCAATCAGCCCCAGCATTTT,CASSGGLRGRSNQPQHF,.,TRBV27,TRBJ1-5,.
TGTGCCATCGGGACAGGGGTAGAAGAGACCCAGTACTTC,CAIGTGVEETQYF,TRBD1,TRBV10-3,TRBJ2-5,.
TGTGCCAGCAGCCGGGACGACTACTATGGCTACACCTTC,CASSRDDYYGYTF,.,TRBV14,TRBJ1-2,.
TGTGCCAGCAGCTCTAGGGCGGGGACTGAAGCTTTCTTT,CASSSRAGTEAFF,.,TRBV7-3,TRBJ1-1,few
TGCGCCAGCAGTGCGGGAGCATATGAAGGGCCCCAGCATTTT,CASSAGAYEGPQHF,.,TRBV10-2,TRBJ1-5,once